Following are 29 T cell receptor beta chains from one sample sequenced in a study of Ad26.COV2.S vaccination and SARS-CoV-2 variants. Treatment given: 15 to 20 received Ad26.COV2.S at low or high dose, single or two shots; several received placebo; per-sample allocation not given. At day 63 after the first vaccine or placebo injection, samples were drawn. The protocol was immunoSEQ multiplex PCR, while the TCRdb copy is restricted to in-frame clones and leaves out a portion. The repertoire holds about 370,000 clones, about 88% seen once, with 3.5% in the top ten. The sequencing used peripheral blood, collected in a trial of Ad26.COV2.S vaccine versus placebo. Receptors were obtained from a person between 18 and 65 years old who received the Ad26.COV2.S COVID-19 vaccine or a placebo.

The rearrangement uses TRBV3-1 (or the pseudogene TRBV3-2) and TRBJ1-1; D may be TRBD1 (5 bases). The CDR3 has 12 residues. Germline CDR1 reads LGHDT; CDR2 reads YNNKEL (reference sequence). V was cut by 2 bases and J by 6 bases, with 7 bases left in between. CDR3 DNA: TGTGCCAGCAGCCAACTGGGGGCTGAAGCTTTCTTT. Its translation: CASSQLGAEAFF.

V is TRBV19 and J is TRBJ1-6; the match to TRBD1 covers 7 bases. The germline gives CDR1 LNHDA, CDR2 SQIVND (reference sequence). V shed 1 base and J 14 bases; nucleotides not matched to a gene: 11. This CDR3 is built from 15 residues. The DNA of the CDR3 is TGTGCCAGTAGTATAGGGGACCGGGGAGGGGGCACCCTCCACTTT. Amino acids: CASSIGDRGGGTLHF.

The chain links TRBV12-5 to TRBJ1-1; 8 bases line up with TRBD1. This CDR3 is 15 amino acids long. V lost 5 bases to trimming and J lost 1 base; unmatched junction nucleotides: 6. Germline V gives CDR1 LGHNT, CDR2 FRNRAP. The CDR3 bases are TGTGCTAGTGGTCCATCCGGGACAGGGAACACTGAAGCTTTCTTT. Translating gives CASGPSGTGNTEAFF.

The chain is built from TRBV30 and TRBJ2-4; a possible D gene is TRBD2 (6 bases). CDR1 and CDR2 from the germline V gene are GTSNPN and SVGIG (reference sequence). V lost 1 base, J lost 4 bases, and 11 bases lay in between. The CDR3 is 14 amino acids. The CDR3 DNA follows: TGTGCCTGGAGTGGGGGTAGCGGTAAAAACATTCAGTACTTC. Translated: CAWSGGSGKNIQYF. Full variable domain (outside the CDR3, taken from reference TRBV30 and TRBJ2-4): SQTIHQWPATLVQPVGSPLSLECTVEGTSNPNLYWYRQAAGRGLQLLFYSVGIGQISSEVPQNLSASRPQDRQFILSSKKLLLSDSGFYLCAWSGGSGKNIQYFGAGTRLSVL.

The V gene is TRBV6-2 or TRBV6-3, the J gene TRBJ2-7; D is ambiguous. This CDR3 is 12 amino acids long. With 6 bases removed from V and 7 bases from J, the gap between germline ends came to 13 bases. From germline, CDR1 is MNHEY and CDR2 SVGEGT. The CDR3 sequence: CASSASFREQYF. CDR3 DNA: TGTGCCAGCAGCGCCAGTTTTCGAGAGCAGTACTTC.

V usage is TRBV5-1 and J usage is TRBJ2-5; TRBD2 might be the D (6 bases). The CDR3 has 13 amino acids. With 3 bases removed from V and 4 bases from J, the gap between germline ends came to 10 bases. Germline loops: CDR1 SGHRS, CDR2 YFSETQ. CDR3 in DNA: TGCGCCAGCAGCTGGAGGGGTGGAGAGACCCAGTACTTC. This encodes CASSWRGGETQYF.

CDR3 DNA: TGTGCCAGCAGCTCCGGGGGGAGGGAATCACCCCTCCACTTT. It translates to CASSSGGRESPLHF. The rearrangement links TRBV7-8 to TRBJ1-6, with D possibly matching TRBD1 (5 bases). Germline CDR1 reads SGHVS; CDR2 reads FQNEAQ. V lost 4 bases, J lost 10 bases, and 14 bases lay in between. This CDR3 comprises 14 residues.

The chain carries TRBV10-3 and TRBJ2-3; 10 bases map to TRBD1. After removal of 4 bases from V and 7 bases from J, the junction contained 14 bases not matched to a gene. This CDR3 has 17 amino acids. CDR1 and CDR2 (germline): ENHRY, SYGVKD. CDR3 sequence reads: CAISGTPGQGFEHTQYF. In nucleotides, the CDR3 is TGTGCCATCAGTGGGACCCCGGGACAGGGGTTTGAGCATACGCAGTATTTT.

The V and J genes are TRBV4-1 and TRBJ2-1, with D maybe TRBD2 (7 bases). V was pared by 1 base and J by 9 bases, with 13 bases between. Per the germline V gene, CDR1 is MGHRA and CDR2 is YSYEKL. This CDR3 region has 14 residues. As DNA, the CDR3 is TGCGCCAGCAGCCAAGTAGGGGGGGTTGGTGAGCAGTTCTTC. This gives the protein CASSQVGGVGEQFF.

This rearrangement joins TRBV3-1 (or the pseudogene TRBV3-2) to TRBJ2-1; 12 nucleotides agree with TRBD1. The CDR3 has 16 residues. CDR1 and CDR2 (germline): LGHDT, YNNKEL (reference sequence). V gave up 2 bases and J gave up 6 bases; unmatched junction bases: 5. The CDR3 region is CASSQPGQGALNEQFF. The DNA of the CDR3 is TGTGCCAGCAGCCAACCGGGACAGGGGGCTCTCAATGAGCAGTTCTTC.

The rearrangement joins TRBV2 to TRBJ1-4, with 12 bases aligning to TRBD1. Germline V CDR1 and CDR2: SNHLY, FYNNEI. CDR3 length: 16 residues. Losses at the gene ends were 5 bases for V and 8 bases for J; bases not matched to a gene: 9. CDR3 coding DNA: TGTGCCAGCAGTCGAGTAGGGGACAGGGGGCTCGAAAAACTGTTTTTT. Its translation is CASSRVGDRGLEKLFF.

This chain links TRBV10-3 with TRBJ1-2; no reliable D call. The germline CDR1 and CDR2 sequences are ENHRY and SYGVKD. Between the trimmed V and J ends, which lost 6 bases and 0 bases, there was a span of 8 bases. There are 13 residues in the CDR3. This chain's CDR3 is CAIRSGSNYGYTF. In DNA form, the CDR3 reads TGTGCCATCAGATCGGGCTCTAACTATGGCTACACCTTC.

V and J are TRBV2 and TRBJ1-6, with D possibly being TRBD1 (5 bases). The CDR3 has 13 amino acids. The ends were cut back, 7 bases at V and 7 bases at J, with 11 bases in the middle. Looked up from germline, CDR1 is SNHLY and CDR2 is FYNNEI. Here the CDR3 reads CASTGEGNSPLHF. The CDR3 DNA is TGTGCCAGCACCGGGGAGGGGAATTCACCCCTCCACTTT.

The V call is TRBV19, the J call TRBJ1-2, with no clear D. Germline V gives CDR1 LNHDA, CDR2 SQIVND (reference sequence). Trimming removed 4 bases from V and 0 bases from J, with 6 bases in between. This CDR3 spans 13 amino acids. CDR3 in DNA: TGTGCCAGTAGTACTGGAGCTAACTATGGCTACACCTTC. This translates into CASSTGANYGYTF.

This chain joins TRBV27 and TRBJ2-1; the match to TRBD1 covers 8 bases. CDR1 is MNHEY, CDR2 SMNVEV, per germline (reference sequence). The CDR3 contains 15 residues. Trimming removed 2 bases from V and 7 bases from J; junction bases left unmatched: 7. Here the CDR3 reads CASSLRQGARNEQFF. The CDR3 DNA follows: TGTGCCAGCAGTTTACGGCAGGGGGCACGGAATGAGCAGTTCTTC.

The rearrangement joins TRBV11-2 to TRBJ2-3, with D unresolved. Trimming shortened V by 3 bases and J by 2 bases, and 12 bases separated the two germline ends. Germline-derived CDR1 and CDR2 are SGHAT and FQNNGV. CDR3 length equals 15 residues. The CDR3 sequence: CASSLAQRNTDTQYF. CDR3 DNA: TGTGCCAGCAGCTTGGCTCAACGAAACACAGATACGCAGTATTTT. The full variable domain, rest sourced from reference TRBV11-2 and TRBJ2-3, is EAGVAQSPRYKIIEKRQSVAFWCNPISGHATLYWYQQILGQGPKLLIQFQNNGVVDDSQLPKDRFSAERLKGVDSTLKIQPAKLEDSAVYLCASSLAQRNTDTQYFGPGTRLTVL.

This clone was seen a handful of times. This chain joins TRBV6-2 or TRBV6-3 and TRBJ1-5, with TRBD1 matching over 8 bases. The CDR3 covers 14 residues. After removal of 5 bases from V and 7 bases from J, the junction contained 7 bases not matched to a gene. Germline V gene data show CDR1 as MNHEY and CDR2 as SVGEGT. The CDR3 reads CASSRTGITQPQHF. The CDR3 DNA sequence: TGTGCCAGCAGTCGGACAGGGATTACGCAGCCCCAGCATTTT.

The V and J genes are TRBV20-1 and TRBJ1-2; TRBD1 aligns across 9 bases. The V segment lost 3 bases and the J segment 4 bases; nucleotides outside the gene matches: 3. Germline V gene data show CDR1 as DFQATT and CDR2 as SNEGSKA (reference sequence). CDR3 length: 13 residues. CDR3 region: CSASRTGAYGYTF. DNA of the CDR3: TGCAGTGCTAGTCGGACAGGGGCCTATGGCTACACCTTC.

The chain joins TRBV10-3 to TRBJ2-2; a weak D match, TRBD2 (5 bases). The CDR3 is 15 amino acids. V gave up 10 bases and J gave up 0 bases, with 15 bases separating them. The V gene's germline CDR1 is ENHRY and CDR2 SYGVKD. Written as DNA, the CDR3 is TGTGCCACGGGATCACTTCCACCGAACACCGGGGAGCTGTTTTTT. Residues: CATGSLPPNTGELFF.

The rearrangement joins TRBV5-1 to TRBJ1-2, with TRBD1 as a possible D gene (5 bases). Per germline, CDR1 SGHRS and CDR2 YFSETQ. The CDR3 has 15 amino acids. The ends were cut back, 2 bases at V and 6 bases at J, with 17 bases in the middle. The DNA of the CDR3 is TGCGCCAGCAGCTTAAATCCGGGACTGGGGGATGGCTACACCTTC. It encodes CASSLNPGLGDGYTF.

The chain couples TRBV12-5 to TRBJ1-2; TRBD1 might be the D (6 bases). Germline CDR1 is LGHNT and CDR2 is FRNRAP. The CDR3 runs to 14 residues. V was cut by 2 bases and J by 4 bases, with 11 bases left in between. The CDR3 reads CASGLSIQGYGYTF. In DNA form, the CDR3 reads TGTGCTAGTGGTTTGTCGATACAGGGCTATGGCTACACCTTC.

DNA for the CDR3: TGTGCCAGCAGCCCTGGGGTGTCAGGCCACGAGACCCAGTACTTC. This sequence encodes CASSPGVSGHETQYF. This chain connects TRBV5-6 to TRBJ2-5; D not resolved. The CDR3 runs to 15 residues. V shed 4 bases and J shed 5 bases, with 18 bases lying between them. Germline CDR1 is SGHDT and CDR2 is YYEEEE.

This chain joins TRBV3-1 (or the pseudogene TRBV3-2) and TRBJ1-2, with a tentative D call TRBD1 (6 bases). The CDR3 extends over 15 amino acids. Looked up from germline, CDR1 is LGHDT and CDR2 is YNNKEL (reference sequence). V gave up 2 bases and J gave up 8 bases, with 18 bases separating them. CDR3 residues: CASSQSGTRVEGYTF. The DNA of the CDR3 is TGTGCCAGCAGCCAAAGTGGGACACGGGTCGAAGGCTACACCTTC.

The chain links TRBV2 to TRBJ2-2, with a tentative D call TRBD1 (5 bases). The CDR3 extends over 12 amino acids. CDR1 is SNHLY, CDR2 FYNNEI, per germline. The V and J ends lost 7 bases and 4 bases respectively, with 7 bases between them. The CDR3: CASKDSTGELFF. DNA for the CDR3: TGTGCCAGCAAAGACAGCACCGGGGAGCTGTTTTTT.

Note on this clone: The sample has other DNA sequences that encode this CDR3 too. The J gene is TRBJ1-2, the V gene TRBV6-1; the match to TRBD1 covers 9 bases. The CDR3 runs to 14 residues. Germline V gene lookup returns CDR1 MNHNS and CDR2 SASEGT. V lost 1 base, J lost 6 bases, and 3 bases stayed unmatched. CDR3 sequence reads: CASSEGQGVDGYTF. CDR3 nucleotides: TGTGCCAGCAGTGAAGGACAGGGGGTGGATGGCTACACCTTC.

This chain connects TRBV18 to TRBJ1-5, with TRBD1 as a possible D gene (6 bases). Looked up from germline, CDR1 is KGHSH and CDR2 is LQKENI. There are 16 residues in the CDR3. Deletions cut 3 bases from V and 0 bases from J, with 12 bases between. CDR3 sequence reads: CASSPGTPYSNQPQHF. The DNA for the CDR3 is TGTGCCAGCTCACCCGGGACACCTTATAGCAATCAGCCCCAGCATTTT. The full variable domain, completed using reference TRBV18 and TRBJ1-5, is NAGVMQNPRHLVRRRGQEARLRCSPMKGHSHVYWYRQLPEEGLKFMVYLQKENIIDESGMPKERFSAEFPKEGPSILRIQQVVRGDSAAYFCASSPGTPYSNQPQHFGDGTRLSIL.

V usage is TRBV18 and J usage is TRBJ1-3; tentative D call: TRBD1 (6 bases). CDR3 length: 14 amino acids. The germline V and J ends were trimmed by 1 base and 6 bases, with 10 bases remaining between them. Germline V gives CDR1 KGHSH, CDR2 LQKENI. The CDR3 loop reads CASSPLGAENTIYF. Written as DNA, the CDR3 is TGTGCCAGCTCACCACTGGGGGCAGAAAACACCATATATTTT.

This clone appeared once. The chain has TRBV5-1 and TRBJ2-3; 7 bases align to TRBD1. Germline trimming cut 4 bases from V and 1 base from J; bases unmatched to any gene: 6. The CDR3 contains 15 residues. The germline V gene encodes CDR1 SGHRS and CDR2 YFSETQ. The DNA of the CDR3 is TGCGCCAGCAGCAAACAGGGGACGGGCACAGATACGCAGTATTTT. This codes for CASSKQGTGTDTQYF.

J is TRBJ1-2 and V is TRBV19, with 10 bases aligning to TRBD1. V trimming: 5 bases; J trimming: 1 base; junction bases outside the gene matches: 7. This CDR3 region has 16 residues. CDR1 is LNHDA, CDR2 SQIVND, per germline (reference sequence). CDR3 loop: CASSAATGGGNYGYTF. The CDR3 nucleotides read TGTGCCAGTAGTGCGGCGACAGGGGGCGGTAACTATGGCTACACCTTC.